These 16 T cell receptor beta chains came from one sample sequenced in a study of blood T cells in healthy people across ages. The use of a sample-barcoded 5' primer and a J-beta primer mix characterized a second PCR of roughly 6 to 12 cycles. From the 5' RACE reads, TCRdb called clonotypes with MiXCR, one entry per CDR3 protein. This sample carries fewer than 2,000,000 distinct CDR3 sequences, about 31% of them seen once, and the ten largest clones take 11%. The sequenced sample was blood. Receptors were obtained from a woman younger than 45 in good health.

The table lists this clonotype with many counts. The chain recombines TRBV4-1 with TRBJ2-3; 8 bases are a match to TRBD1. The V gene's germline CDR1 is MGHRA and CDR2 YSYEKL. Losses at the gene ends were 11 bases for V and 5 bases for J; bases not matched to a gene: 12. The length of the CDR3 is 14 residues. Here the CDR3 DNA reads TGCGCCTCCGGGCCCAGGGGGCTCGGAGATACGCAGTATTTT. Translating it yields CASGPRGLGDTQYF.

The chain couples TRBV7-8 to TRBJ1-1; D is unresolved. Germline values: CDR1 SGHVS, CDR2 FQNEAQ. Trimming took off 8 bases at V and 4 bases at J, with 8 bases between the two ends. This CDR3 has 11 residues. This chain's CDR3 is CASQAVTEAFF. The DNA of the CDR3 is TGTGCCAGCCAAGCGGTCACTGAAGCTTTCTTT.

V gene TRBV24-1 combines with J gene TRBJ2-7; D remains unclear. The CDR3 sequence is 11 residues long. V lost 3 bases, J lost 5 bases, and 4 bases lay in between. Per germline, CDR1 KGHDR and CDR2 SFDVKD. The CDR3 is CATSDRNEQYF. Here the CDR3 DNA reads TGTGCCACCAGTGATCGCAACGAGCAGTACTTC.

This clonotype came up a few times. This chain uses TRBV6-5 with TRBJ1-5; 11 bases match TRBD1. Trimming cost V 6 bases and J 5 bases; bases outside gene matches: 6. The CDR3 contains 15 residues. In germline, CDR1 is MNHEY, CDR2 SVGAGI. The CDR3 loop is CASSPDRGRHQPQHF. In nucleotides, the CDR3 is TGTGCCAGCAGCCCGGACAGGGGGCGTCATCAGCCCCAGCATTTT.

The CDR3 DNA is TGTGCCAGCACAGTAGGCGGGCGTGATACGCAGTATTTT. This gives the protein CASTVGGRDTQYF. V usage is TRBV6-2 or TRBV6-3 and J usage is TRBJ2-3; a weak D match, TRBD2 (5 bases). V was clipped by 7 bases and J by 6 bases, with 14 bases between them. Germline values: CDR1 MNHEY, CDR2 SVGEGT. This CDR3 is 13 amino acids long.

The rearrangement uses TRBV5-1 and TRBJ2-1; 8 nucleotides align to TRBD1. V gave up 4 bases and J gave up 7 bases; unmatched junction bases: 13. The CDR3 has 16 amino acids. Germline CDR1 is SGHRS and CDR2 is YFSETQ. The CDR3 DNA reads TGCGCCAGCAGCCAAAAATCAGGACAGGGATGGAATGAGCAGTTCTTC. Its translation is CASSQKSGQGWNEQFF.

For this clonotype: This clone may be a read error of a much larger clone one base away. The V and J genes are TRBV29-1 and TRBJ2-5; tentatively, D is TRBD1 or TRBD2 (5 bases each). Trimming shortened V by 6 bases and J by 5 bases, and 10 bases separated the two germline ends. This CDR3 has 11 amino acids. Germline CDR1 and CDR2: SQVTM and ANQGSEA. Written as DNA, the CDR3 is TGCAGCGTGGACGGGACGGAGACCCAGTACTTC. Amino acids: CSVDGTETQYF. Complete variable domain (other parts from reference TRBV29-1 and TRBJ2-5): SAVISQKPSRDICQRGTSLTIQCQVDSQVTMMFWYRQQPGQSLTLIATANQGSEATYESGFVIDKFPISRPNLTFSTLTVSNMSPEDSSIYLCSVDGTETQYFGPGTRLLVL.

In its sample, this clonotype was seen many times. CDR3 sequence reads: CASSLLRYEQYF. The CDR3 bases are TGTGCCAGCAGTTTATTACGATACGAGCAGTACTTC. This chain joins TRBV28 and TRBJ2-7; D is unclear. Germline lookup yields CDR1 MDHEN and CDR2 SYDVKM. The V end was cut by 1 base, the J end by 4 bases, with 5 bases between. The CDR3 runs 12 residues.

This clonotype showed up just once. V is TRBV20-1 and J is TRBJ2-7; the match to TRBD2 covers 8 bases. CDR1 and CDR2 (germline): DFQATT, SNEGSKA (reference sequence). The CDR3 is 13 amino acids. The J segment lost 3 bases and the V segment lost 3 bases, leaving 4 bases of the junction unmatched. The CDR3 protein is CSASPTSGYEQYF. The CDR3 bases are TGCAGTGCTAGTCCAACTAGCGGCTACGAGCAGTACTTC.

This clonotype has only a few counts. This chain connects TRBV4-1 to TRBJ2-3, with D perhaps TRBD2 (5 bases). This CDR3 spans 16 amino acids. The V end lost 1 base, the J end lost 2 bases, and 13 bases lay between the germline ends. CDR1 MGHRA and CDR2 YSYEKL come from the germline V gene. CDR3 loop: CASSQVGGPNTDTQYF. CDR3 nucleotide sequence: TGCGCCAGCAGCCAAGTGGGCGGGCCAAACACAGATACGCAGTATTTT.

This clonotype was counted only a few times. The rearrangement joins TRBV5-5 to TRBJ1-2; D ambiguous. The CDR3 length is 14 residues. Trimming shortened V by 4 bases and J by 4 bases, and 14 bases separated the two germline ends. Germline V gene lookup returns CDR1 SGHKS and CDR2 YYEKEE (reference sequence). This chain's CDR3 is CASSEGRSFYGYTF. In DNA form, the CDR3 reads TGTGCCAGCAGCGAAGGACGGAGCTTCTATGGCTACACCTTC. Filled out from reference TRBV5-5 and TRBJ1-2, the complete variable domain reads DAGVTQSPTHLIKTRGQQVTLRCSPISGHKSVSWYQQVLGQGPQFIFQYYEKEERGRGNFPDRFSARQFPNYSSELNVNALLLGDSALYLCASSEGRSFYGYTFGSGTRLTVV.

The chain recombines TRBV6-6 with TRBJ1-2; D gene uncertain. Germline assignment: CDR1 MNHNY and CDR2 SVGAGI (reference sequence). This CDR3 has 14 amino acids. V lost 4 bases and J lost 8, with 17 bases in between. CDR3 in DNA: TGTGCCAGCAGTTCCGGTGCAGTGGGCGGAGGCTACACCTTC. Encoded protein: CASSSGAVGGGYTF.

This CDR3 is CASSVKLRGQYF. CDR3 DNA: TGTGCCAGCAGTGTAAAGCTACGGGGGCAGTATTTT. The V and J genes are TRBV2 and TRBJ2-3, with D possibly being TRBD2 (5 bases). Germline V gene lookup returns CDR1 SNHLY and CDR2 FYNNEI. This CDR3 region has 12 residues. V dropped 4 bases and J dropped 11 bases, with 13 bases sitting between them.

Only a few counts were recorded for this clonotype. This chain connects TRBV12-3 or TRBV12-4 to TRBJ2-1; possibly TRBD1 for D (5 bases). CDR3 length: 13 residues. The V gene lost 7 bases and the J gene lost 4 bases, with 11 bases spanning the gap. CDR3 amino acids: CASNRQSYNEQFF. CDR3 coding DNA: TGTGCCAGCAATAGACAGAGTTACAATGAGCAGTTCTTC.

This clonotype showed up just a few times. The chain couples TRBV6-2 or TRBV6-3 to TRBJ2-1; unclear D gene. Germline loops: CDR1 MNHEY, CDR2 SVGEGT. This CDR3 is built from 14 residues. V was shortened by 0 bases and J by 7 bases, with 10 bases between the two germline ends. The CDR3 nucleotides are TGTGCCAGCAGTTACTCGAGGATAGATAATGAGCAGTTCTTC. This translates into CASSYSRIDNEQFF.

A few counts support this clonotype. The genes are TRBV25-1 and TRBJ2-1; 9 bases map to TRBD2. CDR3 size: 15 residues. Per germline, CDR1 MGHDK and CDR2 SYGVNS. J was trimmed by 7 bases and V by 3 bases; bases with no gene match: 7. CDR3 in amino acids: CASSEGLAGMNEQFF. The CDR3 bases are TGTGCCAGCAGTGAGGGCCTAGCGGGAATGAATGAGCAGTTCTTC.